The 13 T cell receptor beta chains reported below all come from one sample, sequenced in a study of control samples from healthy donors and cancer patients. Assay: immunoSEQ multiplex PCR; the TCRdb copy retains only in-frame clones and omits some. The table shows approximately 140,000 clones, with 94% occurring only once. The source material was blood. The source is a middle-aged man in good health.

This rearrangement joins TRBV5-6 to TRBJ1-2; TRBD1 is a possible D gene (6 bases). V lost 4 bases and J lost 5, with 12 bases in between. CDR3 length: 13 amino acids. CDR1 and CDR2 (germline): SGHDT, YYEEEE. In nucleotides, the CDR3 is TGTGCCAGCAGCCACGGACAGATATATGGCTACACCTTC. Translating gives CASSHGQIYGYTF. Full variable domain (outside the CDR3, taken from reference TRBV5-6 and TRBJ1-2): DAGVTQSPTHLIKTRGQQVTLRCSPKSGHDTVSWYQQALGQGPQFIFQYYEEEERQRGNFPDRFSGHQFPNYSSELNVNALLLGDSALYLCASSHGQIYGYTFGSGTRLTVV.

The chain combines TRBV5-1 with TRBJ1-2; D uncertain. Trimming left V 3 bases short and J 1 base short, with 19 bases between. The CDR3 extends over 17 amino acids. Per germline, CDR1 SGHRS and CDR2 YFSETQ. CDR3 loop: CASSSDLSGRVNYGYTF. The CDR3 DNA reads TGCGCCAGCAGCTCCGACTTGTCCGGACGGGTTAACTATGGCTACACCTTC.

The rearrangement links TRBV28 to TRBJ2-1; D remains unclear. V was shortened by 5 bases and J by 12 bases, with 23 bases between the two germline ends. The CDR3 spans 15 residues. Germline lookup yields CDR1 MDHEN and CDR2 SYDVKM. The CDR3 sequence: CASSQTSGTRTVQFF. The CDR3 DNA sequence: TGTGCCAGCAGTCAAACCTCCGGAACAAGAACCGTGCAGTTCTTC.

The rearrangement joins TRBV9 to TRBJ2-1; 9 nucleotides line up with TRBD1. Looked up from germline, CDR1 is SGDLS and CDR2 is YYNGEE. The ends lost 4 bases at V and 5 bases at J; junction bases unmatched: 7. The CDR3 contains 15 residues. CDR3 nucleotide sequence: TGTGCCAGCAGCACCCGGGACAGGGCCCACAATGAGCAGTTCTTC. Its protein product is CASSTRDRAHNEQFF.

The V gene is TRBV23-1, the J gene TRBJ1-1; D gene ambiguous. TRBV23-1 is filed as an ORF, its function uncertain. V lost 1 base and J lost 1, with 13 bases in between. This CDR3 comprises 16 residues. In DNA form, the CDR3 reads TGCGCCAGCAGTCAATGCCATCTCCGGAGGAACACTGAAGCTTTCTTT. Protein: CASSQCHLRRNTEAFF.

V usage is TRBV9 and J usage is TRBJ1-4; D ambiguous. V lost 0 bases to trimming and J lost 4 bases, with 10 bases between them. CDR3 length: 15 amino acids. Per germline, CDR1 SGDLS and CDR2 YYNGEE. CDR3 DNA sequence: TGTGCCAGCAGCGTAGGATCCAATTTTAATGAAAAACTGTTTTTT. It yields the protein CASSVGSNFNEKLFF.

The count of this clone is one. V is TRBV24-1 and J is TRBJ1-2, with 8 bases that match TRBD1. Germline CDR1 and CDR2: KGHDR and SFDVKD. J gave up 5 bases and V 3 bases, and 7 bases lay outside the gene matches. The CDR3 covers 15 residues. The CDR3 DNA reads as TGTGCCACCAGTGATCCCGGACAGGGAGGGTATGGCTACACCTTC. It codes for CATSDPGQGGYGYTF.

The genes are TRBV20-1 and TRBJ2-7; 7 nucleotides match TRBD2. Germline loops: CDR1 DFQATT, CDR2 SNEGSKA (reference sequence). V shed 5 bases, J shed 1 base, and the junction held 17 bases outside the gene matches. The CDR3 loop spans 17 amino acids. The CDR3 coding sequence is TGCAGTGCTGGTGAGACCGGGACTACCTTTTATTCCTACGAGCAGTACTTC. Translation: CSAGETGTTFYSYEQYF.

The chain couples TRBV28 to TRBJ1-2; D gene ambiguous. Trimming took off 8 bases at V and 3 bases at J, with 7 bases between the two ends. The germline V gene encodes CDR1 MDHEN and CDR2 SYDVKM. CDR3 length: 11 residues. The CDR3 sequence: CASGLDYGYTF. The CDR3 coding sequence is TGTGCCAGCGGGCTGGACTATGGCTACACCTTC.

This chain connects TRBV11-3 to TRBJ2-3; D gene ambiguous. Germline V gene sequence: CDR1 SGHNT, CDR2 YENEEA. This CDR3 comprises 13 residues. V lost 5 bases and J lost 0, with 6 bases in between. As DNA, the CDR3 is TGTGCCAGCAGCGTGCATAGCACAGATACGCAGTATTTT. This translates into CASSVHSTDTQYF. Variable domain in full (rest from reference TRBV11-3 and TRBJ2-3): EAGVVQSPRYKIIEKKQPVAFWCNPISGHNTLYWYLQNLGQGPELLIRYENEEAVDDSQLPKDRFSAERLKGVDSTLKIQPAELGDSAVYLCASSVHSTDTQYFGPGTRLTVL.

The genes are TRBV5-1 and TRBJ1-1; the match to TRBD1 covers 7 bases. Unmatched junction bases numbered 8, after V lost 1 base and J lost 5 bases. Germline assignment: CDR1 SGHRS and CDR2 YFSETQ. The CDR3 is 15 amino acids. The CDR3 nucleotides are TGCGCCAGCAGCTTGACAAACAGGGGACTAACTGAAGCTTTCTTT. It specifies CASSLTNRGLTEAFF.

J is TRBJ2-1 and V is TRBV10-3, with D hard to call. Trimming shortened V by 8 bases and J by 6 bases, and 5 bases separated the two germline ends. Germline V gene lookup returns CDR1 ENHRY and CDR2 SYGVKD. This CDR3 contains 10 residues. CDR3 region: CAIGGNEQFF. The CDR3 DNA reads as TGTGCCATCGGCGGCAATGAGCAGTTCTTC.

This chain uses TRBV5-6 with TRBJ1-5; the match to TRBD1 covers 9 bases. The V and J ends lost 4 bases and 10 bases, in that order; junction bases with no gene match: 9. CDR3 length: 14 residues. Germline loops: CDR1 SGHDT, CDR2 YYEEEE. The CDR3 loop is CASSQGQGGQPQHF. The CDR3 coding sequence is TGTGCCAGCAGCCAGGGACAGGGAGGTCAACCCCAGCATTTT.